This TCR beta chain was retrieved from a study of blood T cell repertoires in COVID-19. In the study overall: T cells, B-cell-depleted T cells, or PBMCs provided the cDNA or gDNA that served as material.

Method: immunoSEQ multiplex PCR; TCRdb's copy keeps in-frame clones and lacks some. This sample has 330,000 or so clones, with approximately 86% found just once. V lost 8 bases and J lost 6; bases outside the gene matches: 18. This CDR3 spans 17 amino acids. Germline V lookup: CDR1 LNHNV, CDR2 YYDKDF (reference sequence). This TCR derives from a man aged 25-45 years with COVID-19, enrolled during active disease. Sequences were obtained from peripheral blood. The chain joins TRBV15 to TRBJ2-1; 8 nucleotides align to TRBD2. This CDR3 is CATGPPGLEIPGNEQFF. The CDR3 nucleotides are TGTGCCACCGGTCCTCCGGGACTAGAGATTCCAGGCAATGAGCAGTTCTTC. The variable domain in full, completed from reference TRBV15 and TRBJ2-1, reads DAMVIQNPRYQVTQFGKPVTLSCSQTLNHNVMYWYQQKSSQAPKLLFHYYDKDFNNEADTPDNFQSRRPNTSFCFLDIRSPGLGDTAMYLCATGPPGLEIPGNEQFFGPGTRLTVL.